Following are 20 T cell receptor beta chains from one sample sequenced in a study of glioma-infiltrating T cells after dendritic cell vaccination. Data came from immunoSEQ multiplex PCR; TCRdb stores just in-frame clones and leaves some out. The repertoire has about 3,100 clones, nearly 80% of them found once; the top ten carry approximately 4.5%. The sample consisted of tumor tissue, taken before dendritic cell vaccination. Receptor source: a human donor with glioblastoma.

The chain uses TRBV7-9 and TRBJ1-2, with a weak D call TRBD1 (6 bases). Between the trimmed V and J ends, which lost 1 base and 1 base, there was a span of 10 bases. The CDR3 is 15 residues long. Germline CDR1 and CDR2: SEHNR and FQNEAQ (reference sequence). The CDR3: CASSLDGQINYGYTF. The CDR3 region has the DNA TGTGCCAGCAGCTTAGATGGACAGATTAACTATGGCTACACCTTC.

V usage is TRBV30 and J usage is TRBJ2-6; tentative D call: TRBD2 (5 bases). The CDR3 is 13 amino acids. V was pared by 4 bases and J by 5 bases, with 9 bases between. CDR1 is GTSNPN and CDR2 is SVGIG in the germline V gene (reference sequence). CDR3 loop: CAWNLGRANVLTF. Here the CDR3 DNA reads TGTGCCTGGAATCTCGGGAGGGCCAACGTCCTGACTTTC.

V is TRBV19 and J is TRBJ2-7; 9 bases map to TRBD1. Germline trimming cut 4 bases from V and 2 bases from J; bases unmatched to any gene: 3. The germline gives CDR1 LNHDA, CDR2 SQIVND (reference sequence). The CDR3 extends over 14 amino acids. CDR3 nucleotides: TGTGCCAGTAGTAGAGGGACAGGGCCCTACGAGCAGTACTTC. It is translated as CASSRGTGPYEQYF.

The rearrangement links TRBV4-3 to TRBJ2-1; TRBD2 agrees at 10 bases. Germline CDR1 LGHNA, CDR2 YSLEER. This CDR3 comprises 20 residues. With V trimmed by 4 bases and J by 4 bases, 19 bases remained unmatched. As DNA, the CDR3 is TGCGCCAGCAGCCCAGAGGGGCTAGCGGGGGCCCTGACAAGATACAATGAGCAGTTCTTC. It codes for CASSPEGLAGALTRYNEQFF.

The chain has TRBV5-5 and TRBJ1-2, with D unclear. The ends were cut back, 2 bases at V and 2 bases at J, with 13 bases in the middle. In germline, CDR1 is SGHKS, CDR2 YYEKEE (reference sequence). This CDR3 is 15 amino acids long. CDR3: CASSFLPQINYGYTF. Written as DNA, the CDR3 is TGTGCCAGCAGCTTTTTGCCACAGATAAACTATGGCTACACCTTC. The full variable domain, its missing parts supplied by reference TRBV5-5 and TRBJ1-2, is DAGVTQSPTHLIKTRGQQVTLRCSPISGHKSVSWYQQVLGQGPQFIFQYYEKEERGRGNFPDRFSARQFPNYSSELNVNALLLGDSALYLCASSFLPQINYGYTFGSGTRLTVV.

This clone was recorded only once. The chain joins TRBV28 to TRBJ1-6; TRBD1 matches 9 bases. Trimming removed 6 bases from V and 8 bases from J; junction bases left unmatched: 8. This CDR3 has 15 amino acids. Germline CDR1 reads MDHEN; CDR2 reads SYDVKM. For the CDR3, the DNA is TGTGCCAGCAGCAGATCCCGGGACAGGGATTCACCCCTCCACTTT. Residues: CASSRSRDRDSPLHF.

The chain links TRBV10-3 to TRBJ1-2; D is unclear. Germline V lookup: CDR1 ENHRY, CDR2 SYGVKD. There are 15 residues in the CDR3. Trimming removed 6 bases from V and 5 bases from J, with 19 bases in between. The CDR3 DNA is TGTGCCATCAGACTAGTCGATGACCTGCGGTATGGCTACACCTTC. It yields the protein CAIRLVDDLRYGYTF.

V and J are TRBV5-4 and TRBJ2-3; D is undetermined. V lost 4 bases and J 4 bases, leaving 25 bases between the germline ends. Germline lookup yields CDR1 SGHNT and CDR2 YYREEE (reference sequence). The CDR3 spans 18 residues. CDR3 protein: CASSDWFQYIQPSDTQYF. The CDR3, as DNA: TGTGCCAGCAGCGACTGGTTCCAATACATCCAACCCTCAGATACGCAGTATTTT. Based on the CDR3 plus reference TRBV5-4 and TRBJ2-3, the full variable domain is ETGVTQSPTHLIKTRGQQVTLRCSSQSGHNTVSWYQQALGQGPQFIFQYYREEENGRGNFPPRFSGLQFPNYSSELNVNALELDDSALYLCASSDWFQYIQPSDTQYFGPGTRLTVL.

The CDR3 loop is CASSQETLAGAIGGYNEQFF. The CDR3 nucleotides are TGCGCCAGCAGCCAAGAGACCCTAGCGGGGGCTATCGGGGGGTACAATGAGCAGTTCTTC. This rearrangement joins TRBV4-3 to TRBJ2-1, with TRBD2 matching over 10 bases. This CDR3 is 20 amino acids long. V was clipped by 0 bases and J by 4 bases; unmatched bases: 15. The germline gives CDR1 LGHNA, CDR2 YSLEER.

The genes are TRBV9 and TRBJ2-5; TRBD2 is a possible D gene (5 bases). Germline V CDR1 and CDR2: SGDLS, YYNGEE. This CDR3 region has 15 residues. V gave up 0 bases and J gave up 3 bases, with 12 bases separating them. CDR3 loop: CASSVEASRKETQYF. As DNA, the CDR3 is TGTGCCAGCAGCGTAGAGGCTAGCCGAAAAGAGACCCAGTACTTC. The full variable domain, in which reference TRBV9 and TRBJ2-5 provide the parts outside the CDR3, is DSGVTQTPKHLITATGQRVTLRCSPRSGDLSVYWYQQSLDQGLQFLIQYYNGEERAKGNILERFSAQQFPDLHSELNLSSLELGDSALYFCASSVEASRKETQYFGPGTRLLVL.

The genes are TRBV19 and TRBJ2-5; D is possibly TRBD2 (5 bases). Per germline, CDR1 LNHDA and CDR2 SQIVND (reference sequence). Trimming left V 4 bases short and J 5 bases short, with 20 bases between. The length of the CDR3 is 16 residues. The CDR3 region has the DNA TGTGCCAGTAGTACCGTACGGGGTGGTGGTTCGGAGACCCAGTACTTC. Its protein product is CASSTVRGGGSETQYF.

The chain has TRBV5-4 and TRBJ2-5; perhaps TRBD2 as D (5 bases). The CDR3 has 14 residues. V was trimmed by 0 bases and J by 1 base, leaving 7 bases between them. Germline V gene sequence: CDR1 SGHNT, CDR2 YYREEE (reference sequence). The CDR3 DNA reads as TGTGCCAGCAGCTTGGAGCGGAGCCAAGAGACCCAGTACTTC. It specifies CASSLERSQETQYF.

This clone occurred a few times. The rearrangement uses TRBV11-2 and TRBJ2-5; 7 positions match TRBD2. Germline V gene data show CDR1 as SGHAT and CDR2 as FQNNGV. The length of the CDR3 is 14 residues. The junction had 4 bases not matched to a gene; V was cut back by 5 bases and J by 1 base. This CDR3 is CASSASGVQETQYF. The CDR3 DNA is TGTGCCAGCAGCGCCAGCGGGGTCCAAGAGACCCAGTACTTC.

This chain uses TRBV29-1 with TRBJ2-2, with TRBD1 matching over 9 bases. Unmatched junction bases numbered 8, after V lost 6 bases and J lost 6 bases. The germline V gene encodes CDR1 SQVTM and CDR2 ANQGSEA. This CDR3 has 14 amino acids. The CDR3 DNA follows: TGCAGCGTGAAAAGGGACAGGGCCCCCGGGGAGCTGTTTTTT. Protein sequence: CSVKRDRAPGELFF.

This clone was recorded once. The V gene is TRBV11-3, the J gene TRBJ2-1; the D gene is possibly TRBD1 (6 bases). With 3 bases removed from V and 6 bases from J, the gap between germline ends came to 12 bases. Germline loops: CDR1 SGHNT, CDR2 YENEEA. CDR3 size: 14 residues. The CDR3: CASSLTGAPNEQFF. CDR3 nucleotide sequence: TGTGCCAGCAGCTTGACAGGAGCCCCCAATGAGCAGTTCTTC.

V and J are TRBV27 and TRBJ2-1; 7 nucleotides line up with TRBD2. V lost 10 bases and J lost 5; bases outside the gene matches: 11. Germline CDR1 MNHEY, CDR2 SMNVEV (reference sequence). This CDR3 spans 14 amino acids. CDR3 amino acids: CATNWGGTNNEQFF. CDR3 DNA: TGTGCCACAAACTGGGGGGGAACAAACAATGAGCAGTTCTTC.

This sequence joins TRBV25-1 and TRBJ2-1; possible D gene TRBD2, 5 bases. Germline CDR1 MGHDK, CDR2 SYGVNS. Trimming cost V 2 bases and J 1 base, with 12 bases left between them. CDR3 length: 16 residues. The CDR3 DNA is TGTGCCAGCAGTGAAATTCTCCGAGGGTCCTACAATGAGCAGTTCTTC. Its translation: CASSEILRGSYNEQFF.

The V call is TRBV18, the J call TRBJ1-1, with TRBD1 identical over 8 bases. Germline V CDR1 and CDR2: KGHSH, LQKENI. With 5 bases clipped from V and 2 bases from J, the junction kept 4 bases outside the gene matches. The CDR3 loop spans 14 amino acids. The CDR3, as DNA: TGTGCCAGCTCAGAAGGACAGGGCAACACTGAAGCTTTCTTT. Translation gives CASSEGQGNTEAFF.

The CDR3 bases are TGTGCCAGCAGTGGATCATTCCCCAGCACCGGGGAGCTGTTTTTT. Its translation: CASSGSFPSTGELFF. The chain employs TRBV25-1 and TRBJ2-2; D not certain. CDR1 and CDR2 from the germline V gene are MGHDK and SYGVNS. V lost 4 bases to trimming and J lost 4 bases, with 13 bases between them. CDR3 length: 15 amino acids. Based on the CDR3 plus reference TRBV25-1 and TRBJ2-2, the full variable domain is EADIYQTPRYLVIGTGKKITLECSQTMGHDKMYWYQQDPGMELHLIHYSYGVNSTEKGDLSSESTVSRIRTEHFPLTLESARPSHTSQYLCASSGSFPSTGELFFGEGSRLTVL.

This clone has a handful of counts. The same CDR3 also results from other DNA sequences found in this sample. The chain joins TRBV2 to TRBJ1-1, with D uncertain. Germline V gene data show CDR1 as SNHLY and CDR2 as FYNNEI. CDR3 length: 12 residues. V dropped 8 bases and J dropped 2 bases, with 9 bases sitting between them. The CDR3 sequence is CASSVFNTEAFF. The DNA of the CDR3 is TGTGCCAGCTCAGTTTTTAACACTGAAGCTTTCTTT.